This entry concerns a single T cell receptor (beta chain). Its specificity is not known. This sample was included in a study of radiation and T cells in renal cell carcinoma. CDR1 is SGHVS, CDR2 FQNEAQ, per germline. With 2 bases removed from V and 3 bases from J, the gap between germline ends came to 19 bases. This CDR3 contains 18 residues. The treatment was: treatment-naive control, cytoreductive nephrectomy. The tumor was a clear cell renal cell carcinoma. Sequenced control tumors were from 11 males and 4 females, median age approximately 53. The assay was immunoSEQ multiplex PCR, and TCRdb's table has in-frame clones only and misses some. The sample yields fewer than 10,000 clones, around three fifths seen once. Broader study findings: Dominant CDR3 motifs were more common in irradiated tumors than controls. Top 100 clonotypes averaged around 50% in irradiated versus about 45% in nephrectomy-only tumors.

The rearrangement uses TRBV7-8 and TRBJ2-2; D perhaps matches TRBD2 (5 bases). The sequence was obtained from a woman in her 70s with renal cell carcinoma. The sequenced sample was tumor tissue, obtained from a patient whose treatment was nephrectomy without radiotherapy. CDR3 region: CASSLYDRRTADTGELFF. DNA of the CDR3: TGTGCCAGCAGCTTATACGATAGGAGGACGGCAGACACCGGGGAGCTGTTTTTT.